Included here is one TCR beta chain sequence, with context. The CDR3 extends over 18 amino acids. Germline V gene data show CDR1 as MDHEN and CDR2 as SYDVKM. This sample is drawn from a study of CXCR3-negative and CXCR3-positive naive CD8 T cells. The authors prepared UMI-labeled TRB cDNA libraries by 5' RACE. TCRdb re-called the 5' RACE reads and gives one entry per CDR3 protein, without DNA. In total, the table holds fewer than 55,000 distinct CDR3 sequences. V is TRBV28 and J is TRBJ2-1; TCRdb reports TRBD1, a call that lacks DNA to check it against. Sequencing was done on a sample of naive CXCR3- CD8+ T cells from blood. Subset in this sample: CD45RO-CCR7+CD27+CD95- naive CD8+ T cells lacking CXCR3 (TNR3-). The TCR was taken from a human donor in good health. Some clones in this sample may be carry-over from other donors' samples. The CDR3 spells CASSLVSTGTGYYNEQFF. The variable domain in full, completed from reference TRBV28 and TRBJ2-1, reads DVKVTQSSRYLVKRTGEKVFLECVQDMDHENMFWYRQDPGLGLRLIYFSYDVKMKEKGDIPEGYSVSREKKERFSLILESASTNQTSMYLCASSLVSTGTGYYNEQFFGPGTRLTVL.